The text below deals with one TCR beta chain. What antigen it recognizes has not been identified. Qualities for individual bases were not recorded, and no much larger clone is one base off. In the germline V gene (reference sequence), CDR1 corresponds to GTSNPN and CDR2 to SVGIG. The CDR3 holds 15 amino acids from the cysteine to the phenylalanine. Solely the CDR3 DNA is kept, with 45 bases framed from the first base. Relative to germline, V is missing 2 bases and J is missing 8 bases, with 14 bases of the junction outside any gene match. The sample originates from a study of T cell responses to AZD1222 COVID-19 vaccine listed by TCRdb under 2021. About the full investigation: A total of over 230 trial participants underwent TCR sequencing, of whom some 210 received two doses of AZD1222 and some 25 received two doses of the MenACWY control vaccine. Trial participants were enrolled by age into 18-55, 56-69 and 70-plus year subgroups, with 148, 28 and 57 TCR-sequenced participants respectively.

Study-level results and caveats: Most participants were white British and females outnumbered males, and the authors suggested that clonal diversity may have been underestimated. After two AZD1222 doses, spike-specific TCR breadth and depth were significantly higher than at day 0 and than in MenACWY recipients. CD4 TCRs associated with the vaccine covered the entire spike protein, and the dominant responses were in regions 160-218 and 743-854. Because no samples from the day 14 peak response were available, repertoires could be characterized only after the peak T cell response. Nearly half of unique spike-specific TCRs reportedly recognized epitopes outside regions mutated in the B.1.351 and B.1.1.7 variants. In the small 56-69-year group, the increase in depth fell short of significance, most likely because of low power. Conclusions about previously exposed vaccinees were limited because only a handful of AZD1222 recipients were SARS-CoV-2 seropositive at baseline.

The CDR3 regions of human TCRbeta chains were subjected to immunosequencing. Per the original workflow: TCRs in the repertoires were compared against a reference library of SARS-CoV-2-specific TCRs that had been generated with the MIRA antigen-specificity platform. Breadth was defined as the fraction of unique TCRs that were SARS-CoV-2-associated. Depth was defined as the fraction of total T cells that were SARS-CoV-2-associated. Using the MIRA data, each spike-specific TCR was assigned both to the spike region to which the TCR was reactive and to a CD4 or CD8 class. Log10-transformed breadth and depth values were compared by one-way ANOVA with Sidak's multiple comparisons tests. TCRdb limited this immuneACCESS table to in-frame rearrangements with V and J called. A share of clones is missing; checked studies link under half to unresolved V genes, and the rest is unexplained. Clonal size and the V and J genes are those of that table, whereas D and trimming came from the DNA. The sample includes over 90,000 clones, with roughly 92% observed a single time. The ten biggest clones cover 3.1% of the sample.

Sample time point, as interpreted from the label and publication: about 28 days (+/-7) after the second vaccine dose. AZD1222 recipients with second doses at about 4 weeks or about 12 weeks were pooled, because spike-specific TCR depth and breadth did not differ between schedules. Samples from vaccinated people were obtained from the UK trials COV001 and COV002, which included a single-blind randomized controlled phase 2/3 trial of AZD1222 (ChAdOx1 nCoV-19) in healthy adults. Trial participant PBMC samples were collected at day 0 and day 28 after the second dose for TCRbeta chain sequencing. The sequence derives from an adult who received the AZD1222 COVID-19 vaccine. The rearrangement combines TRBV30 with TRBJ1-1; 7 middle bases align to TRBD1. The sequences come from peripheral blood, collected 28 days after the second AZD1222 dose. The nucleotide sequence reads TGTGCCTGGAGTATGGCAGGGGGTCCGCCCGGCGAAGCTTTCTTT. Translated, this is CAWSMAGGPPGEAFF.